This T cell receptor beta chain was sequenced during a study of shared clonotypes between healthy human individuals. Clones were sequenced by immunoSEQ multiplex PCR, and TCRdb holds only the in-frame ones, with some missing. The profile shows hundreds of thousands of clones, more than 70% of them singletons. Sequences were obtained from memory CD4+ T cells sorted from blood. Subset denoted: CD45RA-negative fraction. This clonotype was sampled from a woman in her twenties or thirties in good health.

The CDR3 protein is CASSLRGNSGSRGNEQFF. The CDR3 DNA follows: TGTGCCAGCAGTTTAAGAGGGAATAGCGGGAGTCGGGGCAATGAGCAGTTCTTC. The V gene is TRBV27, the J gene TRBJ2-1, with 9 bases that match TRBD2. This CDR3 has 18 residues. J was trimmed by 6 bases and V by 2 bases; bases with no gene match: 14. The germline V gene has CDR1 MNHEY and CDR2 SMNVEV (reference sequence).